The present T cell receptor beta chain was sequenced within a study of blood T cell repertoires in COVID-19. The CDR3 contains 11 residues. Trimming left V 0 bases short and J 9 bases short, with 4 bases between. Germline CDR1 is SGHAT and CDR2 is FQNNGV. Sequencing used immunoSEQ multiplex PCR; TCRdb keeps in-frame clones, though not all of them. Of roughly 440,000 clones listed, approximately 88% are singletons. Specimen: peripheral blood. The TCR comes from a woman between 50 and 59 years old with COVID-19, enrolled during active disease. This chain connects TRBV11-2 to TRBJ2-3; the D is unclear. CDR3 DNA: TGTGCCAGCAGCTTAGACGTAACGCAGTATTTT. Translation gives CASSLDVTQYF.